The 10 T cell receptor beta chains given below trace back to one sample, sequenced in a study of blood T cell repertoires in COVID-19. Data came from immunoSEQ multiplex PCR; TCRdb stores just in-frame clones and leaves some out. The data contain some 390,000 clones, over 75% of them singletons. Sequenced input: peripheral blood. These receptors were collected from a woman between 35 and 50 years old with COVID-19, enrolled during active disease.

V usage is TRBV23-1 and J usage is TRBJ1-2, with D possibly matching TRBD1 (6 bases). TRBV23-1 belongs to the ORF category, with a function that is uncertain. V dropped 2 bases and J dropped 7 bases, with 17 bases sitting between them. There are 15 residues in the CDR3. In DNA form, the CDR3 reads TGCGCCAGCAGTCAAGCGGCGGGGGCGGATGGTGGCTACACCTTC. This sequence encodes CASSQAAGADGGYTF.

The V call is TRBV6-4, the J call TRBJ2-3, with D tentatively TRBD2 (6 bases). The CDR3 runs to 13 residues. In germline, CDR1 is MRHNA, CDR2 SNTAGT. V was clipped by 2 bases and J by 3 bases, with 6 bases between them. The CDR3 DNA follows: TGTGCCAGCAGTGACGGGACTACAGATACGCAGTATTTT. Translating gives CASSDGTTDTQYF.

This chain joins TRBV5-1 and TRBJ2-1; possibly TRBD2 for D (5 bases). CDR3 length: 16 amino acids. Germline CDR1 is SGHRS and CDR2 is YFSETQ. The V gene lost 1 base and the J gene lost 0 bases, with 11 bases spanning the gap. CDR3 nucleotides: TGCGCCAGCAGCTTGCGTGCGGGCAGCTCCTACAATGAGCAGTTCTTC. Translation gives CASSLRAGSSYNEQFF.

The V and J genes are TRBV27 and TRBJ1-1; 8 bases agree with TRBD1. The V gene end was trimmed by 6 bases and the J gene end by 5 bases; junction bases not matched to a gene: 8. This CDR3 contains 14 residues. The germline V gene has CDR1 MNHEY and CDR2 SMNVEV (reference sequence). The chain's CDR3 is CASSLDRGRTEAFF. The CDR3 DNA reads as TGTGCCAGCAGCCTAGACAGGGGAAGAACTGAAGCTTTCTTT.

V and J are TRBV7-3 and TRBJ1-1, with 10 bases lining up with TRBD1. There are 14 residues in the CDR3. Germline-derived CDR1 and CDR2 are SGHTA and FQGTGA. With V trimmed by 5 bases and J by 5 bases, 5 bases remained unmatched. CDR3 protein: CASSLRDRGTEAFF. CDR3 bases: TGTGCCAGCAGCCTCCGGGACAGGGGAACTGAAGCTTTCTTT.

The chain joins TRBV7-2 to TRBJ2-2, with a weak D call TRBD2 (5 bases). Germline assignment: CDR1 SGHTA and CDR2 FQGNSA. This CDR3 contains 15 residues. V was shortened by 0 bases and J by 1 base, with 6 bases between the two germline ends. The CDR3 protein is CASSLARENTGELFF. The CDR3 coding sequence is TGTGCCAGCAGCTTAGCGAGGGAGAACACCGGGGAGCTGTTTTTT.

The gene calls are TRBV28 and TRBJ2-1; 7 nucleotides line up with TRBD2. The V segment lost 3 bases and the J segment 4 bases; nucleotides outside the gene matches: 9. Germline V gene lookup returns CDR1 MDHEN and CDR2 SYDVKM. This CDR3 region has 16 residues. This CDR3 is CASSFSAGKSYNEQFF. DNA of the CDR3: TGTGCCAGCAGTTTTTCAGCGGGGAAATCATACAATGAGCAGTTCTTC.

This sequence joins TRBV6-5 and TRBJ1-2; 9 bases align to TRBD1. The CDR3 totals 13 residues. The germline gives CDR1 MNHEY, CDR2 SVGAGI. Trimming took 6 bases from V and 6 from J; bases not matched to a gene: 5. DNA for the CDR3: TGTGCCAGCAGATCTGGGACAGGGCATGGCTACACCTTC. This gives the protein CASRSGTGHGYTF.

The chain joins TRBV7-9 to TRBJ2-5, with TRBD1 as a possible D gene (5 bases). Trimming took 3 bases from V and 7 from J, leaving 18 bases between them. CDR1 and CDR2 from the germline V gene are SEHNR and FQNEAQ (reference sequence). This CDR3 contains 15 residues. CDR3 coding DNA: TGTGCCAGCAGCTTGACAGAGCAACAACTCGGGACCCAGTACTTC. This codes for CASSLTEQQLGTQYF. The whole variable domain, filled in from reference TRBV7-9 and TRBJ2-5, reads DTGVSQNPRHKITKRGQNVTFRCDPISEHNRLYWYRQTLGQGPEFLTYFQNEAQLEKSRLLSDRFSAERPKGSFSTLEIQRTEQGDSAMYLCASSLTEQQLGTQYFGPGTRLLVL.

The chain is built from TRBV11-2 and TRBJ1-2; D may be TRBD1 (5 bases). Germline lookup yields CDR1 SGHAT and CDR2 FQNNGV. V gave up 1 base and J gave up 6 bases, with 12 bases separating them. The CDR3 spans 14 residues. CDR3 nucleotide sequence: TGTGCCAGCAGCTTAGGCCTACAGGCTCATGGCTACACCTTC. It encodes CASSLGLQAHGYTF.